A selection of T cell receptor beta chains follows, all from one sample in a study of T cells in Graves' hyperthyroidism and ophthalmopathy. TCRdb passed the multiplex PCR reads through MiXCR, listing each CDR3 protein once. Seen here are around 600,000 distinct CDR3 sequences, about 15% observed once, and the top ten hold approximately 12%. The specimen sequenced was blood. The origin of the receptors is a woman aged 45-60 years with Graves' ophthalmopathy. Each CDR3 is given with its conserved first and last residue. The order of the fields is V gene, CDR3 protein.

V gene: TRBV11-3; CDR3 protein: CASSYQGAPYEQYF
V gene: TRBV9; CDR3 protein: CASSVGRTGAYEQYF
V gene: TRBV6-1; CDR3 protein: CASNRGDTEAFF
V gene: TRBV3-1; CDR3 protein: CASSTRRALDTGELFF
V gene: TRBV15; CDR3 protein: CATRRDQSTEAFF
V gene: TRBV12-5; CDR3 protein: CASGTGPPQWVDEQFF
V gene: TRBV6-2/TRBV6-3; CDR3 protein: CASSRPAGGNNEQFF
V gene: TRBV4-2; CDR3 protein: CASSLADINSGNTIYF
V gene: TRBV7-8; CDR3 protein: CASPEGQHSGANVLTF
V gene: TRBV4-3; CDR3 protein: CASSPAISSAKNIQYF
V gene: TRBV28; CDR3 protein: CASSSASYEQYF
V gene: TRBV20-1; CDR3 protein: CSANNRQGNYEQYF
V gene: TRBV6-2/TRBV6-3; CDR3 protein: CASSYASNTEAFF
V gene: TRBV11-2; CDR3 protein: CASSLVPSGSNEQYF
V gene: TRBV28; CDR3 protein: CASSFGRHYEQYF
V gene: TRBV10-3; CDR3 protein: CAISGQDNEQFF
V gene: TRBV7-9; CDR3 protein: CASSLALTGRNTEAFF
V gene: TRBV9; CDR3 protein: CASSAEGFNEKLFF
V gene: TRBV7-2; CDR3 protein: CASSLDPGARETQYF
V gene: TRBV28; CDR3 protein: CASSLWTGVVAEAFF
V gene: TRBV7-6; CDR3 protein: CASSLVLGSGAVKETQYF
V gene: TRBV19; CDR3 protein: CASSIRQGVPEAFF
V gene: TRBV7-2; CDR3 protein: CASSRSGTNNNEQFF
V gene: TRBV7-2; CDR3 protein: CASSPGQGSDTQYF
V gene: TRBV11-2; CDR3 protein: CASSLDLHREGYTF
V gene: TRBV6-1; CDR3 protein: CASSEVLGPSNEQFF